The entry that follows covers one T cell receptor (beta chain) sequence. The CDR3 is made up of 15 amino acids. The ends were cut back, 3 bases at V and 5 bases at J, with 17 bases in the middle. Per the germline V gene, CDR1 is SGHKS and CDR2 is YYEKEE (reference sequence). The entry originates in a study of radiotherapy plus CTLA-4 blockade in lung cancer. Generated by immunoSEQ multiplex PCR, the TCRdb table keeps only in-frame clones and is missing some. In the table there are roughly 54,000 clones, roughly 84% of which are singletons. This sequence originates from a human donor with non-small cell lung cancer who had a partial response to radiotherapy plus ipilimumab. Material: peripheral blood, obtained from a patient treated with radiotherapy plus ipilimumab. The chain couples TRBV5-5 to TRBJ1-1; D remains ambiguous. The CDR3 nucleotides are TGTGCCAGCAGCTGGTCCGAGGGCAGGCTGACTGAAGCTTTCTTT. Translating gives CASSWSEGRLTEAFF.